This is a list of T cell receptor beta chains from one sample in a study of cytomegalovirus exposure and HLA in healthy donors. Repertoires were generated with immunoSEQ multiplex PCR, while TCRdb's copy carries only in-frame clones and drops some. The table shows roughly 100,000 clones, with 60% to 70% occurring only once. Sequencing was done on a sample of PBMCs. These TCRs come from a woman in her fifties or sixties in good health and CMV-seronegative. The CDR3 runs from the conserved cysteine through the conserved F or W. D genes are given only for firm matches. Expanded clones get a size class; other rows say once, few or many, or leave the size out.

CDR3nt,CDR3aa,j_gene,abundance,v_gene,d_gene
TGTGCCAGCAGTGAAGCGGGCCAGGGGGGTACTGAAGCTTTCTTT,CASSEAGQGGTEAFF,TRBJ1-1,few,TRBV6-1,TRBD1
TGTGCCAGCAGAAGACCAGGGGACAATGGCTACACCTTC,CASRRPGDNGYTF,TRBJ1-2,.,TRBV7-2,.
TGCGCCAGCACCTTCAGGGGGCGGACGTCTGAAGCTTTCTTT,CASTFRGRTSEAFF,TRBJ1-1,.,TRBV10-1,TRBD1
TGTGCCAGTAGTAAGATCCGGGACACCGAAGATGAGCAGTTCTTC,CASSKIRDTEDEQFF,TRBJ2-1,.,TRBV19,.
TGTGCCAGTAGACTAGCGGGGGGGTTGTCCACAGATACGCAGTATTTT,CASRLAGGLSTDTQYF,TRBJ2-3,.,TRBV19,TRBD2
TGCGCCGGTACTCTACGGACTAGCGGGGGCCCGACAGATACGCAGTATTTT,CAGTLRTSGGPTDTQYF,TRBJ2-3,.,TRBV5-1,TRBD2
TGCGCCAGCAGTGGGGGACTAGCGGGGACCTACGAGCAGTACTTC,CASSGGLAGTYEQYF,TRBJ2-7,few,TRBV10-1,TRBD2
TGTGCCAGCAGGGCCCGGGACAGTGGAAACTATGGCTACACCTTC,CASRARDSGNYGYTF,TRBJ1-2,.,TRBV11-3,TRBD1
TGTGCCAGCAGCTTAGCGTCAACAACTAATGAAAAACTGTTTTTT,CASSLASTTNEKLFF,TRBJ1-4,once,TRBV7-2,.
TGTGCCAGCAGCTGGGGGGGAGCTAGCGGAGCCTACGAGCAGTACTTC,CASSWGGASGAYEQYF,TRBJ2-7,.,TRBV5-6,TRBD2
TGCAGCGTTGAATCCCTAGCGGGACAAGAGCAGTTCTTC,CSVESLAGQEQFF,TRBJ2-1,.,TRBV29-1,TRBD2